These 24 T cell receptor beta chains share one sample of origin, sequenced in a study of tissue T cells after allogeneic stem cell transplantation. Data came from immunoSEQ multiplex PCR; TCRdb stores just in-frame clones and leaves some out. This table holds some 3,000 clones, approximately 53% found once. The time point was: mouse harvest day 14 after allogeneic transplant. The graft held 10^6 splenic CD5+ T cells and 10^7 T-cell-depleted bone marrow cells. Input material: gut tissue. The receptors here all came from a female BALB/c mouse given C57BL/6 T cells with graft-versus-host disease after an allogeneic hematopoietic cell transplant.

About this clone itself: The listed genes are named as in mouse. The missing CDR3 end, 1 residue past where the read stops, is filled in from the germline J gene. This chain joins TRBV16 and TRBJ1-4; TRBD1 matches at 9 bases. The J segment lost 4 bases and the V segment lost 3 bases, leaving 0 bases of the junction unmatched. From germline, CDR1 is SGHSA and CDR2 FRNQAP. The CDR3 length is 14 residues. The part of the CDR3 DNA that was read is TGTGCAAGCAGCTTGGGACAGGGCAACGAAAGATTATTT. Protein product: CASSLGQGNERLF. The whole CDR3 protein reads CASSLGQGNERLFF.

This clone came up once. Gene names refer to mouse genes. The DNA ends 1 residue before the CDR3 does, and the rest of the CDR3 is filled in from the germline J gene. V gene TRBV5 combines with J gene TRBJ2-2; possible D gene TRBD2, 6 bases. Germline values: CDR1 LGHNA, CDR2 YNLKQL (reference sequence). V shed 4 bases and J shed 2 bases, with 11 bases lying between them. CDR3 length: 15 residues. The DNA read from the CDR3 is TGTGCCAGCAGCCTCCACTGGGTTAACACCGGGCAGCTCTAC. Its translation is CASSLHWVNTGQLY. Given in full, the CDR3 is CASSLHWVNTGQLYF.

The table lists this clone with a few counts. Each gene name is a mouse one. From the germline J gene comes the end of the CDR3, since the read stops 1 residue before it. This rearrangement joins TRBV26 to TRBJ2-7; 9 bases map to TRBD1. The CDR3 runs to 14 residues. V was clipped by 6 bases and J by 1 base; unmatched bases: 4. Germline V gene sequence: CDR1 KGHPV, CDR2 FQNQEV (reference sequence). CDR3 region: CASSPGQGSYEQYF. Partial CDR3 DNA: TGTGCCAGCAGCCCGGGACAGGGTTCCTATGAACAGTAC.

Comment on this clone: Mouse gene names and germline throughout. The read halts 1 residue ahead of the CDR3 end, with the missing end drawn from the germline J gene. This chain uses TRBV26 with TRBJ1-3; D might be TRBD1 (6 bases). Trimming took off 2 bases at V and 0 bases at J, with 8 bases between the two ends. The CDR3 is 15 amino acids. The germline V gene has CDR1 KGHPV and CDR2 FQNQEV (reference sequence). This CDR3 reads CASSLGTSSGNTLYF. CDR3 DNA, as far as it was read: TGTGCCAGCAGTCTGGGGACATCTTCTGGAAATACGCTCTAT.

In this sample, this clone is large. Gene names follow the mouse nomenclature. The CDR3 DNA, read in part, is TGTGCCAGCAGTTTAGCTGGGGGGGAACAGTAC. This sequence encodes CASSLAGGEQY. The complete CDR3 reads CASSLAGGEQYF. This chain connects TRBV15 to TRBJ2-7; 7 positions agree with TRBD2. The observed sequence ends 1 residue before the CDR3 terminus, with the missing tail filled in from the germline J gene. The CDR3 consists of 12 residues. Germline V gene sequence: CDR1 SGHND, CDR2 FRSKSL. V lost 0 bases and J lost 7; bases outside the gene matches: 0.

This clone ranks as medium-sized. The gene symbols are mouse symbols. The CDR3 loop reads CASSIWGNYAEQFF. CDR3 DNA (partial): TGTGCCAGCAGTATATGGGGTAACTATGCTGAGCAGTTC. V gene TRBV19 combines with J gene TRBJ2-1, with a weak D call TRBD2 (5 bases). The read ends 1 residue before the CDR3 terminus; that terminus is restored from the germline J gene. Between the trimmed V and J ends, which lost 1 base and 0 bases, there was a span of 5 bases. CDR1 is FNHDT, CDR2 SITEND, per germline (reference sequence). The CDR3 extends over 14 amino acids.

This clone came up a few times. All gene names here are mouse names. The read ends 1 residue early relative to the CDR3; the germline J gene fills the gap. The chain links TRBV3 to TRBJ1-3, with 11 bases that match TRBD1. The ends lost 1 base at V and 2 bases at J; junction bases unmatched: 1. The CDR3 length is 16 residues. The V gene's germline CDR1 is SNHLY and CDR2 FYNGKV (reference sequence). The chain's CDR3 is CASSLGGQGAGNTLYF. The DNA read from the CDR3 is TGTGCCAGCAGCTTAGGGGGACAGGGGGCTGGAAATACGCTCTAT. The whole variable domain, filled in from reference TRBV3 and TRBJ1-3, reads GPKVLQIPSHQIIDMGQMVTLNCDPVSNHLYFYWYKQILGQQMEFLVNFYNGKVMEKSKLFKDQFSVERPDGSYFTLKIQPTALEDSAVYFCASSLGGQGAGNTLYFGEGSRLIVV.

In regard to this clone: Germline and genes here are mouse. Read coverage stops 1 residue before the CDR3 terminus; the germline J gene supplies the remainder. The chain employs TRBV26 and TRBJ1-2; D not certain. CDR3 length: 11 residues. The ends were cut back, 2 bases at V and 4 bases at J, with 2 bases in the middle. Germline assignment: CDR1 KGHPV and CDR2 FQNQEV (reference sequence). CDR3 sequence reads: CASSLVSDYTF. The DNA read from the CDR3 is TGTGCCAGCAGTCTGGTCTCCGACTACACC.

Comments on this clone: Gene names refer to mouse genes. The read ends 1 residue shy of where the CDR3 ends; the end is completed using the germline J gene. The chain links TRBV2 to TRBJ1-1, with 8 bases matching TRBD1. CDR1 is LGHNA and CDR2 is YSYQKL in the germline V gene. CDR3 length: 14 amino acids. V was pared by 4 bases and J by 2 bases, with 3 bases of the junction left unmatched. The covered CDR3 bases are TGTGCCAGCAGCCGCGACAGGGGCAACACAGAAGTCTTC. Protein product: CASSRDRGNTEVF. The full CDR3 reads CASSRDRGNTEVFF.

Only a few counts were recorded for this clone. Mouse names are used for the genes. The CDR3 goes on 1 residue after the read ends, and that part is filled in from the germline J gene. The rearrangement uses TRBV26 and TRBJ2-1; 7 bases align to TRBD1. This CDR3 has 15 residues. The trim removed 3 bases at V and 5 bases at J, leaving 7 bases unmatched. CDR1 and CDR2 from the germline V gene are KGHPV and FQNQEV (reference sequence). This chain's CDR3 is CASSLQQGRNAEQFF. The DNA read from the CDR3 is TGTGCCAGCAGTCTCCAACAGGGGAGGAATGCTGAGCAGTTC. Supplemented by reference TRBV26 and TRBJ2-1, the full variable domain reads NSKVIQTPRYLVKGQGQKAKMRCIPEKGHPVVFWYQQNKNNEFKFLINFQNQEVLQQIDMTEKRFSAECPSNSPCSLEIQSSEAGDSALYLCASSLQQGRNAEQFFGPGTRLTVL.

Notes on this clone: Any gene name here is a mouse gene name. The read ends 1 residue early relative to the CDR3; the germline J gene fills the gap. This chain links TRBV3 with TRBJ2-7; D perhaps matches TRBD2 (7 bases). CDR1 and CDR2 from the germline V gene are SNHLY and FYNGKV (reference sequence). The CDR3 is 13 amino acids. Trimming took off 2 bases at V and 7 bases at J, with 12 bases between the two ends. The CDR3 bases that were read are TGTGCCAGCAGCTTACTGGGGGCGGGGGAACAGTAC. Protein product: CASSLLGAGEQY. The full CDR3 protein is CASSLLGAGEQYF.

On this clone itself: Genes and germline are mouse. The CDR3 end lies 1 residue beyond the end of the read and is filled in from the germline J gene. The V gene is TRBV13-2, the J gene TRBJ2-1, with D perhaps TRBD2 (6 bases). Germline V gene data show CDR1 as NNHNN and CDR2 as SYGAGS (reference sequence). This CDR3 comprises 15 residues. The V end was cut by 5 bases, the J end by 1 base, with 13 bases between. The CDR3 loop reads CASGESGGNYAEQFF. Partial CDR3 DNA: TGTGCCAGCGGGGAGAGCGGGGGGAACTATGCTGAGCAGTTC.

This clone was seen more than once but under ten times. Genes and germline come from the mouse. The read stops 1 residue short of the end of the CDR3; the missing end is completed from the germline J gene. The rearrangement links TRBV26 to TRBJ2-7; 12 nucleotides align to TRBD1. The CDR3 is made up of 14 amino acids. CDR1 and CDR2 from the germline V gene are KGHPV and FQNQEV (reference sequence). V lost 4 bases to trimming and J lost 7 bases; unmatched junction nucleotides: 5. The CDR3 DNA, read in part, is TGTGCCAGCAGTCGGGACAGGGGGCGTGGGGAACAGTAC. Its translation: CASSRDRGRGEQY. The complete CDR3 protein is CASSRDRGRGEQYF.

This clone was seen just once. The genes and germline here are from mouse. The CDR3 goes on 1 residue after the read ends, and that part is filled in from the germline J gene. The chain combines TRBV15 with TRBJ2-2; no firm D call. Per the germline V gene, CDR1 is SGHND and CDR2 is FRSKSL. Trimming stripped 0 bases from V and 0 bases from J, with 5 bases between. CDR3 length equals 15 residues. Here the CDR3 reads CASSLAPANTGQLYF. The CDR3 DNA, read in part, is TGTGCCAGCAGTTTAGCGCCCGCAAACACCGGGCAGCTCTAC.

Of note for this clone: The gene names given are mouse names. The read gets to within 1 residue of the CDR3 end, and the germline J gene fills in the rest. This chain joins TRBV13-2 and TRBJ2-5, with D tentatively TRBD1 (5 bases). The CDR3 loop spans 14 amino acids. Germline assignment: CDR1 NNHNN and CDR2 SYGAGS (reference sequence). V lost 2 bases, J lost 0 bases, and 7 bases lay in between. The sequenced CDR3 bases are TGTGCCAGCGGTGAGAGGGGAAACCAAGACACCCAGTAC. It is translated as CASGERGNQDTQY. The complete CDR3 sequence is CASGERGNQDTQYF.

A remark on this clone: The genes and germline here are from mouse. CDR3 region: CSSSPGQANTEVFF. The covered CDR3 bases are TGCTCCAGCAGTCCGGGACAGGCAAACACAGAAGTCTTC. The chain couples TRBV23 to TRBJ1-1; the table names TRBD1, a call not compared with the DNA. The CDR3 is cut off 1 residue early in the read; its end comes from the germline J gene. Germline lookup yields CDR1 KGHTA and CDR2 FQNQQP. The CDR3 has 14 residues. The full variable domain, with the rest looked up from reference TRBV23 and TRBJ1-1, is DAAVTQKPRYLIKMKGQEAEMKCIPEKGHTAVFWYQQKQSKELKFLIYFQNQQPLDQIDMVKERFSAVCPSSSLCSLGIRTCEAEDSALYLCSSSPGQANTEVFFGKGTRLTVV.

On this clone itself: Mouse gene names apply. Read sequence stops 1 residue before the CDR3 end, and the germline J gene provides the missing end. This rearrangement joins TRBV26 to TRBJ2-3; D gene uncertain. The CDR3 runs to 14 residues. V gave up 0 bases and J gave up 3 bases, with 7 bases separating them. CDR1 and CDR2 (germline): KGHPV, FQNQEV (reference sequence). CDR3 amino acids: CASSLSGRAETLYF. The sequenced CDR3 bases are TGTGCCAGCAGTCTGTCAGGCAGGGCAGAAACGCTGTAT.

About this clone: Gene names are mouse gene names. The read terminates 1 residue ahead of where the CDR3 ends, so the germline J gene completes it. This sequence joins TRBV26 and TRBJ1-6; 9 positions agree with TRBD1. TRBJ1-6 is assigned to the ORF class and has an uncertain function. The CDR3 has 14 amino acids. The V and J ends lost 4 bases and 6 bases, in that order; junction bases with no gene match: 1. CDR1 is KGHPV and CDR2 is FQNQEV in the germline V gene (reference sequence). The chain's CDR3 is CASSQQGANSPLYF. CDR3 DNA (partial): TGTGCCAGCAGTCAACAGGGGGCTAATTCGCCCCTCTAC.

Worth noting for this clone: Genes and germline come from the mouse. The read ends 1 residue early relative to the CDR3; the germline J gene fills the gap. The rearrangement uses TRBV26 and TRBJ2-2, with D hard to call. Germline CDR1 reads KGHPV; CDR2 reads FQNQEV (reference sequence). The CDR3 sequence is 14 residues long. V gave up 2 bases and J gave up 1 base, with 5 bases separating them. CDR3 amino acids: CASSLEGNTGQLYF. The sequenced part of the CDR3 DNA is TGTGCCAGCAGTCTGGAGGGAAACACCGGGCAGCTCTAC.

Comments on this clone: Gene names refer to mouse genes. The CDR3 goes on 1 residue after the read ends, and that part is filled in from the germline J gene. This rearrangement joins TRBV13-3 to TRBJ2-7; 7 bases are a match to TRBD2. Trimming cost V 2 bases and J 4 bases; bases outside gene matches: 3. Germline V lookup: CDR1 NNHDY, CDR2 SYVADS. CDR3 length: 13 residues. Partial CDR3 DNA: TGTGCCAGCAGTGAAGGCTGGGGGTATGAACAGTAC. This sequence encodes CASSEGWGYEQY. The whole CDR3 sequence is CASSEGWGYEQYF.

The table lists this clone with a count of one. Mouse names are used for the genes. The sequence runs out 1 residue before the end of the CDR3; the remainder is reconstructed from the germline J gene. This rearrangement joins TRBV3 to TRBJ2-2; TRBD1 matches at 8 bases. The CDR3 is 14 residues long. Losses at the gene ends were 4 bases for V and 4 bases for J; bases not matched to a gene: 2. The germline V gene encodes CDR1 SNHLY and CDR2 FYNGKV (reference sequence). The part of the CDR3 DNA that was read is TGTGCCAGCAGCTCGGACAGGGCCACCGGGCAGCTCTAC. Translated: CASSSDRATGQLY. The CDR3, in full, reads CASSSDRATGQLYF.

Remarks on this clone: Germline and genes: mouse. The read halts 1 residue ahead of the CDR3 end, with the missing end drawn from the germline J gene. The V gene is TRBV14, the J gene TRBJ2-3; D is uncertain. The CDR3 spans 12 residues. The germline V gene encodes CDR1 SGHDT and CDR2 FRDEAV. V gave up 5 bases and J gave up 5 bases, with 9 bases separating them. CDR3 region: CASSREGETLYF. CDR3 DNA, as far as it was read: TGTGCCAGCAGCCGTGAGGGAGAAACGCTGTAT. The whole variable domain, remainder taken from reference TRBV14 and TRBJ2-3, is EAGVTQSPRYAVLQEGQAVSFWCDPISGHDTLYWYQQPRDQGPQLLVYFRDEAVIDNSQLPSDRFSAVRPKGTNSTLKIQSAKQGDTATYLCASSREGETLYFGSGTRLTVL.

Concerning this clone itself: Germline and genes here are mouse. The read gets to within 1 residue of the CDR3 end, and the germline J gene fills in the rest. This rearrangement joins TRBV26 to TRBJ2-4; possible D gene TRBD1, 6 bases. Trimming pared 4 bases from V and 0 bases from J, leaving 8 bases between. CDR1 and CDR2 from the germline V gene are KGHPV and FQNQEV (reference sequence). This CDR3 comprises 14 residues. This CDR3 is CASSQQGSQNTLYF. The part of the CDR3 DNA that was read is TGTGCCAGCAGTCAACAGGGAAGTCAAAACACCTTGTAC.

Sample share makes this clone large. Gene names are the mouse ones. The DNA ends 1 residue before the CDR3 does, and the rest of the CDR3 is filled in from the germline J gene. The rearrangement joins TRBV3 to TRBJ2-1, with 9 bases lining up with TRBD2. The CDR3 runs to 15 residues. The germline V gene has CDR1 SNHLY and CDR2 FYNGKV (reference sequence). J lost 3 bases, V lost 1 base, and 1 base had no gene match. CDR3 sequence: CASSLGLGVYAEQFF. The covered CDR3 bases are TGTGCCAGCAGCTTAGGACTGGGGGTCTATGCTGAGCAGTTC.